These T cell receptor beta chains were read from a single sample in a study of human T cells and chemical hapten exposure. TCRdb independently ran MiXCR on the RACE reads; one entry per CDR3 protein. The sample shows about 85,000 distinct CDR3 sequences, 7.5% to 9.5% of them seen only once. The specimen comprised whole blood, sampled in connection with sensitization to the hapten diphenylcyclopropenone (DPC). All receptors come from a man aged 35 to 55 with alopecia areata. Some clones in this sample may be carry-over from other donors' samples. The CDR3 runs from the conserved cysteine through the conserved F or W. The order of the fields is V gene, J gene, clone size, D gene, CDR3 DNA, CDR3 protein. A D gene is named only where the DNA matches it firmly. Not every row has a clone size; where given, it reads once, few, many or a size class.

>TRBV11-2|TRBJ2-7|NA|TRBD1
TGTGCCAGCAGCCAAAATACAGGGGCCCCCTACGAGCAGTACTTC
CASSQNTGAPYEQYF
>TRBV27|TRBJ1-6|few|NA
TGTGCCAGCAGTTTTGGACCTCCCCTCCACTTT
CASSFGPPLHF
>TRBV7-2|TRBJ2-3|NA|NA
TGTGCCAGCAGCTTCGAATACACGATGGTGGAGACAGATACGCAGTATTTT
CASSFEYTMVETDTQYF
>TRBV11-3|TRBJ2-5|many|TRBD2
TGTGCCAGCAGCTTTAGCGGGAGGGCCCAGGAGACCCAGTACTTC
CASSFSGRAQETQYF
>TRBV28|TRBJ2-7|many|TRBD2
TGTGCCAGCAGTTCCCCCTCGACTAGCGGGAGGGGTTACGAGCAGTACTTC
CASSSPSTSGRGYEQYF
>TRBV12-3/TRBV12-4|TRBJ1-5|many|NA
TGTGCCAGCAGTTTCGACCAGCCCCAGCATTTT
CASSFDQPQHF
>TRBV9|TRBJ2-1|NA|TRBD2
TGTGCCAGCAGCGTAGCCCATGGGACTAGCGCGACGCTGAATGAGCAGTTCTTC
CASSVAHGTSATLNEQFF
>TRBV3-1|TRBJ1-2|few|NA
TGTGCCAGCAGCCAAGACGGAGGACGAACCTATGGCTACACCTTC
CASSQDGGRTYGYTF
>TRBV27|TRBJ2-1|many|TRBD1
TGTGCCAGCAGTGCGGGACAGGGGGCGCGCAATGAGCAGTTCTTC
CASSAGQGARNEQFF
>TRBV7-8|TRBJ2-3|NA|TRBD2
TGTGCCAGCAGCTTGGTACCCCTAGCGGGAACCGGGGATACGCAGTATTTT
CASSLVPLAGTGDTQYF
>TRBV27|TRBJ2-7|many|NA
TGTGCCAGCAGTCTAGGAGTGGACAGCCGAGCCTACGAGCAGTACTTC
CASSLGVDSRAYEQYF
>TRBV19|TRBJ1-2|NA|TRBD1
TGTGCCAGTACCATTGGGACAGGGCAATATGGCTACACCTTC
CASTIGTGQYGYTF
>TRBV3-1|TRBJ1-1|NA|NA
TGTGCCAGCAGCCAGGGGAATACTGAAGCTTTCTTT
CASSQGNTEAFF
>TRBV7-2|TRBJ2-3|many|NA
TGTGCCAGCAGCTTAATGGCGTCCCACACAGATACGCAGTATTTT
CASSLMASHTDTQYF
>TRBV7-9|TRBJ2-5|NA|NA
TGTGCCAGCAGCTTAGCTCTATTGGATACCGGGAGAGAGACCCAGTACTTC
CASSLALLDTGRETQYF
>TRBV28|TRBJ2-1|few|TRBD2
TGTGCCAGCAGTCCCCAGCGGGAGGGCAATGAGCAGTTCTTC
CASSPQREGNEQFF
>TRBV6-6|TRBJ2-1|NA|TRBD2
TGTGCCAGCGTAACACCGGGACTAGCGAATAGTGAGCAGTTCTTC
CASVTPGLANSEQFF
>TRBV7-7|TRBJ1-1|many|NA
TGTGCTAGCCTGGGGGAAGCTTTCTTT
CASLGEAFF
>TRBV29-1|TRBJ2-2|NA|NA
TGCAGATTCCGTCCGGGTAGAGTCACCGGGGAGCTGTTTTTT
CRFRPGRVTGELFF
>TRBV20-1|TRBJ2-3|few|TRBD2
TGCAGTGCAAGGACTAGCGGAGACACAGATACGCAGTATTTT
CSARTSGDTDTQYF
>TRBV29-1|TRBJ2-6|few|NA
TGCAGCGTTATAGGAGCGTCTTCTGGGGCCAACGTCCTGACTTTC
CSVIGASSGANVLTF
>TRBV30|TRBJ2-3|few|TRBD1
TGTGCCTGGAGTGGGACAGGTAGCACAGATACGCAGTATTTT
CAWSGTGSTDTQYF
>TRBV2|TRBJ2-5|NA|NA
TGTGCCAGCAGTGAACAGGTCCAAGAGACCCAGTACTTC
CASSEQVQETQYF
>TRBV12-3/TRBV12-4|TRBJ1-1|NA|NA
TGTGCCAGCAGTCGAATCTACACTGAAGCTTTCTTT
CASSRIYTEAFF
>TRBV4-2|TRBJ1-2|NA|NA
TGTGCCAGCAGCCAAGATGAAGGGTCGGGAGGCTATGGCTACACCTTC
CASSQDEGSGGYGYTF
>TRBV24-1|TRBJ1-1|many|TRBD1
TGTGCCACCAGTGATCCCGGGACAGGTTCCTGGGAAGCTTTCTTT
CATSDPGTGSWEAFF
>TRBV20-1|TRBJ1-6|NA|NA
TGCAGTGCTAGGGAACCGGGACACGATAATTCACCCCTCCACTTT
CSAREPGHDNSPLHF
>TRBV4-2|TRBJ1-1|few|NA
TGTGCCAGCAGCCAGGAGAGACAGGTCCGAACTGAAGCTTTCTTT
CASSQERQVRTEAFF
>TRBV5-1|TRBJ2-1|many|TRBD1
TGCGCCAGCAGCTCAGGGGGTAATGAGCAGTTCTTC
CASSSGGNEQFF
>TRBV20-1|TRBJ1-1|many|NA
TGCAGTGCAGGGGGGAACACTGAAGCTTTCTTT
CSAGGNTEAFF
>TRBV2|TRBJ2-7|few|TRBD2
TGTGCCAGCAGTGAGACTAGCGGGTTTCCTAGCTACGAGCAGTACTTC
CASSETSGFPSYEQYF
>TRBV29-1|TRBJ1-1|few|TRBD1
TGCAGCGTTAGACAGGGCCACACTGAAGCTTTCTTT
CSVRQGHTEAFF
>TRBV3-1|TRBJ1-1|few|NA
TGTGCCAGCAGCCAAGGGGTCGAGAACACTGAAGCTTTCTTT
CASSQGVENTEAFF
>TRBV19|TRBJ2-5|NA|NA
TGTGCCAGTAGTTACGGGCTGGCCCAAGAGACCCAGTACTTC
CASSYGLAQETQYF
>TRBV14|TRBJ2-1|NA|TRBD1
TGTGCCAGCAGACCCAGGGGGAGCTCCTACAATGAGCAGTTCTTC
CASRPRGSSYNEQFF
>TRBV6-1|TRBJ2-3|few|NA
TGTGCCAGCAGCCGGCCGGACGGGCTGGCGCAGTATTTT
CASSRPDGLAQYF
>TRBV7-2|TRBJ2-3|NA|TRBD2
TGTGCCAGCAGCTTAGCTAGCGGGAGAGGAGATACGCAGTATTTT
CASSLASGRGDTQYF
>TRBV29-1|TRBJ1-4|few|TRBD1
TGCAGCGCGGGACAGAATAATGAAAAACTGTTTTTT
CSAGQNNEKLFF
>TRBV7-6|TRBJ1-1|many|NA
TGTGCCAGCAGCTTAACGGTTAACACTGAAGCTTTCTTT
CASSLTVNTEAFF
>TRBV6-5|TRBJ1-5|NA|NA
TGTGCCAGCAGTTCCGTGAATCAGCCCCAGCATTTT
CASSSVNQPQHF
>TRBV9|TRBJ2-1|NA|NA
TGTGCCAGCAGCGTAGAACTGAACTCCTACAATGAGCAGTTCTTC
CASSVELNSYNEQFF
>TRBV9|TRBJ1-6|many|TRBD1
TGTGCCAGCAGCCCCAGACAGGGGAATAGTTCACCCCTCCACTTT
CASSPRQGNSSPLHF
>TRBV5-1|TRBJ2-7|NA|NA
TGCGCCTGCAGCTTGGAAGGCCGCTCCTACGAGCAGTACTTC
CACSLEGRSYEQYF
>TRBV7-9|TRBJ1-2|many|NA
TGTGCCAGCAGCTTTCCGAGAGTAGACTCACCTTCTAACATACTCGACTATGGCTACACCTTC
CASSFPRVDSPSNILDYGYTF
>TRBV6-2/TRBV6-3|TRBJ1-5|few|NA
TGTGCCAGCAGTCTGGACAGTCCGGGGCAGCCCCAGCATTTT
CASSLDSPGQPQHF
>TRBV7-2|TRBJ2-3|NA|TRBD1
TGTGCCAGCAGCTTAGGGTCGCGCACAGGGGGCGTAGATACGCAGTATTTT
CASSLGSRTGGVDTQYF